A single sample gave rise to the 17 T cell receptor beta chains below, sequenced in a study of cytomegalovirus exposure and HLA in healthy donors. The PCR ran on 60 Vbeta and 13 Jbeta primers. Profiling relied on immunoSEQ multiplex PCR, and the TCRdb table lists in-frame clones only, not all of them. Of about 180,000 clones in the sample, less than 80% were seen once. The sample comprised PBMCs. The receptors here all came from a middle-aged woman in good health and CMV-seronegative.

J is TRBJ2-5 and V is TRBV2; 12 bases fit TRBD2. Trimming took 5 bases from V and 2 from J; bases not matched to a gene: 9. Per the germline V gene, CDR1 is SNHLY and CDR2 is FYNNEI. CDR3 length: 17 amino acids. CDR3 sequence reads: CASSHSWTSGAQETQYF. The CDR3, as DNA: TGTGCCAGCAGTCATAGTTGGACTAGCGGGGCGCAAGAGACCCAGTACTTC.

This clone was counted only a few times. The chain combines TRBV7-9 with TRBJ1-5, with 7 bases identical to TRBD1. The ends lost 2 bases at V and 6 bases at J; junction bases unmatched: 1. CDR3 length equals 13 residues. Germline loops: CDR1 SEHNR, CDR2 FQNEAQ (reference sequence). Written as DNA, the CDR3 is TGTGCCAGCAGCTTACAGGGGGGTCAGCCCCAGCATTTT. Its translation: CASSLQGGQPQHF.

The V call is TRBV4-3, the J call TRBJ2-1, with 7 bases lining up with TRBD1. CDR3 size: 13 residues. Unmatched junction bases numbered 4, after V lost 0 bases and J lost 11 bases. Germline V gene data show CDR1 as LGHNA and CDR2 as YSLEER. The CDR3 region is CASSQDRGLKQFF. The CDR3, as DNA: TGCGCCAGCAGCCAAGATAGGGGGCTGAAGCAGTTCTTC.

The V and J genes are TRBV27 and TRBJ1-2; maybe TRBD1 (5 bases). The CDR3 loop spans 16 amino acids. Trimming cost V 5 bases and J 4 bases, with 20 bases left between them. Germline lookup yields CDR1 MNHEY and CDR2 SMNVEV (reference sequence). CDR3 loop: CASSHAGGGPGYGYTF. The CDR3 coding sequence is TGTGCCAGCAGTCACGCCGGGGGGGGTCCAGGCTATGGCTACACCTTC.

The chain joins TRBV6-6 to TRBJ1-5, with D hard to call. CDR1 and CDR2 (germline): MNHNY, SVGAGI (reference sequence). With 4 bases removed from V and 1 base from J, the gap between germline ends came to 8 bases. The CDR3 loop spans 14 amino acids. CDR3 amino acids: CASSSQKSNQPQHF. CDR3 nucleotides: TGTGCCAGCAGTTCCCAGAAGAGCAATCAGCCCCAGCATTTT.

This sequence joins TRBV9 and TRBJ2-5, with 10 bases lining up with TRBD2. The V segment lost 0 bases and the J segment 5 bases; nucleotides outside the gene matches: 4. The V gene's germline CDR1 is SGDLS and CDR2 YYNGEE. The CDR3 is made up of 15 amino acids. The CDR3 DNA reads as TGTGCCAGCAGCGTAGCTAGCGGGAGAATGGAGACCCAGTACTTC. Protein sequence: CASSVASGRMETQYF.

This clone turned up a few times. The chain is built from TRBV5-4 and TRBJ1-3, with D unclear. Trimming took 4 bases from V and 0 from J, leaving 8 bases between them. Germline V CDR1 and CDR2: SGHNT, YYREEE (reference sequence). This CDR3 contains 14 residues. The CDR3: CASSPAASGNTIYF. DNA of the CDR3: TGTGCCAGCAGCCCTGCGGCCTCTGGAAACACCATATATTTT. Combining the CDR3 with reference TRBV5-4 and TRBJ1-3 gives the whole variable domain ETGVTQSPTHLIKTRGQQVTLRCSSQSGHNTVSWYQQALGQGPQFIFQYYREEENGRGNFPPRFSGLQFPNYSSELNVNALELDDSALYLCASSPAASGNTIYFGEGSWLTVV.

The rearrangement joins TRBV5-6 to TRBJ2-1, with D possibly matching TRBD2 (6 bases). The germline CDR1 and CDR2 sequences are SGHDT and YYEEEE. CDR3 length: 13 residues. Trimming took off 5 bases at V and 10 bases at J, with 16 bases between the two ends. The CDR3 protein is CASSREWASEQFF. The CDR3 nucleotides are TGTGCCAGCAGTCGGGAGTGGGCAAGCGAGCAGTTCTTC.

The chain uses TRBV27 and TRBJ1-2, with D possibly being TRBD1 (5 bases). V lost 2 bases and J 8 bases, leaving 12 bases between the germline ends. CDR3 length equals 13 residues. In germline, CDR1 is MNHEY, CDR2 SMNVEV (reference sequence). CDR3 protein: CASSLRGFRGYTF. The CDR3 DNA follows: TGTGCCAGCAGTTTAAGGGGTTTTAGGGGCTACACCTTC.

The chain uses TRBV21-1 and TRBJ2-5; the D segment call TRBD1 is taken from the table without a DNA check. TRBV21-1 is shown as a pseudogene. This CDR3 is 17 amino acids long. DNA for the CDR3: TGTGCCAGCAGCAAAAGTGGGGCACAGGGCGACTGGGTGACCCAGTACTTC. It is translated as CASSKSGAQGDWVTQYF.

The CDR3 nucleotides are TGTGCCAGCTCCTACGCCGGCGGACAGGGGGCATCCTACGAGCAGTACTTC. This gives the protein CASSYAGGQGASYEQYF. This chain links TRBV4-2 with TRBJ2-7; 11 positions agree with TRBD1. The V segment lost 8 bases and the J segment 1 base; nucleotides outside the gene matches: 13. Per the germline V gene, CDR1 is LGHNA and CDR2 is YNFKEQ. The CDR3 extends over 17 amino acids.

The rearrangement joins TRBV19 to TRBJ1-1; D not certain. The ends were cut back, 3 bases at V and 1 base at J, with 6 bases in the middle. The CDR3 is 13 amino acids. The germline CDR1 and CDR2 sequences are LNHDA and SQIVND (reference sequence). DNA for the CDR3: TGTGCCAGTAGTATGACGGGGAACACTGAAGCTTTCTTT. This sequence encodes CASSMTGNTEAFF.

The V gene is TRBV6-5, the J gene TRBJ1-2; the match to TRBD1 covers 8 bases. Germline V gene sequence: CDR1 MNHEY, CDR2 SVGAGI. V gave up 6 bases and J gave up 8 bases; unmatched junction bases: 14. The CDR3 has 15 amino acids. The CDR3 DNA reads as TGTGCCAGCAGGCCGGACAGGGTACAATTTTCCGGCTACACCTTC. As protein: CASRPDRVQFSGYTF.

This clone has at least ten counts. The CDR3 DNA is TGTGCCATCAGTGAGAGCGGGTTTAATGAAAAACTGTTTTTT. Translation gives CAISESGFNEKLFF. The rearrangement uses TRBV10-3 and TRBJ1-4, with unresolved D. The CDR3 runs 14 residues. Trimming shortened V by 2 bases and J by 4 bases, and 8 bases separated the two germline ends. CDR1 and CDR2 (germline): ENHRY, SYGVKD.

V is TRBV2 and J is TRBJ2-5, with a weak D call TRBD2 (6 bases). Germline CDR1 SNHLY, CDR2 FYNNEI. V shed 5 bases and J shed 3 bases, with 10 bases lying between them. The CDR3 is 13 amino acids. The CDR3 nucleotides read TGTGCCAGCAGTCGGGACTTCGAAGAGACCCAGTACTTC. Protein sequence: CASSRDFEETQYF.

This clone has just a few counts. This chain links TRBV27 with TRBJ2-5; the match to TRBD1 covers 9 bases. With 6 bases clipped from V and 4 bases from J, the junction kept 12 bases outside the gene matches. Per the germline V gene, CDR1 is MNHEY and CDR2 is SMNVEV (reference sequence). The CDR3 loop spans 16 amino acids. Here the CDR3 reads CASRGRTGGARETQYF. In DNA form, the CDR3 reads TGTGCCAGCAGAGGGCGTACAGGGGGCGCGCGAGAGACCCAGTACTTC.

CDR3 bases: TGTGCCAGCAGTGCCGGGACAGGGTATCTCAATGAGCAGTTCTTC. Translated, it gives CASSAGTGYLNEQFF. V gene TRBV2 combines with J gene TRBJ2-1; 9 bases fit TRBD1. Germline V gene lookup returns CDR1 SNHLY and CDR2 FYNNEI. CDR3 length equals 15 residues. Losses at the gene ends were 4 bases for V and 6 bases for J; bases not matched to a gene: 7.